A single sample is the source of the 7 T cell receptor beta chains below, sequenced in a study of blood T cell repertoires in COVID-19. TCRdb's copy holds only in-frame clones and misses some; the assay was immunoSEQ multiplex PCR. The table has more than 80,000 clones, 55% to 80% seen once. Specimen: peripheral blood. The receptors derive from a woman aged 55-69 years in a cohort sampled during active or convalescent COVID-19.

This chain links TRBV7-2 with TRBJ1-2; weak D call: TRBD1 (5 bases). There are 13 residues in the CDR3. Germline assignment: CDR1 SGHTA and CDR2 FQGNSA. Trimming left V 1 base short and J 7 bases short, with 10 bases between. CDR3 region: CASSLVRGAGYTF. For the CDR3, the DNA is TGTGCCAGCAGCTTAGTAAGGGGTGCTGGCTACACCTTC.

The CDR3 region has the DNA TGTGCCAGCAGTTGGGGGGCAGATACGCAGTATTTT. Translation gives CASSWGADTQYF. The chain uses TRBV6-2 or TRBV6-3 and TRBJ2-3; D is possibly TRBD2 (6 bases). The V gene's germline CDR1 is MNHEY and CDR2 SVGEGT. The CDR3 runs to 12 residues. With 4 bases removed from V and 4 bases from J, the gap between germline ends came to 6 bases.

This clone was seen a single time. The chain carries TRBV5-4 and TRBJ2-4, with D possibly being TRBD1 (6 bases). This CDR3 spans 17 amino acids. V lost 0 bases and J 2 bases, leaving 15 bases between the germline ends. In germline, CDR1 is SGHNT, CDR2 YYREEE (reference sequence). The CDR3 loop reads CASSLGGRGYTKNIQYF. The DNA for the CDR3 is TGTGCCAGCAGCTTGGGTGGTAGGGGGTATACCAAAAACATTCAGTACTTC.

The chain joins TRBV4-1 to TRBJ2-3, with TRBD2 matching 8 bases. This CDR3 comprises 16 residues. Germline CDR1 and CDR2: MGHRA and YSYEKL. With V trimmed by 7 bases and J by 3 bases, 12 bases remained unmatched. CDR3 nucleotide sequence: TGCGCCAGCACCCTAAACGTCCGGGGGGGAACAGATACGCAGTATTTT. Translation: CASTLNVRGGTDTQYF.

This clone was detected a few times. The chain is built from TRBV6-5 and TRBJ2-2; 8 bases line up with TRBD2. There are 14 residues in the CDR3. The germline V gene has CDR1 MNHEY and CDR2 SVGAGI. Losses at the gene ends were 6 bases for V and 3 bases for J; bases not matched to a gene: 3. This chain's CDR3 is CASSGGVDTGELFF. The CDR3 region has the DNA TGTGCCAGCAGCGGGGGGGTGGACACCGGGGAGCTGTTTTTT.

The V gene is TRBV2, the J gene TRBJ2-2, with 7 bases fitting TRBD2. Germline V gene sequence: CDR1 SNHLY, CDR2 FYNNEI. The CDR3 is 15 amino acids. J was trimmed by 1 base and V by 5 bases; bases with no gene match: 4. The CDR3 region has the DNA TGTGCCAGCAGTTACCTAGCGGAGAACACCGGGGAGCTGTTTTTT. It is translated as CASSYLAENTGELFF.

This chain links TRBV5-1 with TRBJ2-7; 8 bases match TRBD1. Germline V gene lookup returns CDR1 SGHRS and CDR2 YFSETQ. CDR3 length equals 15 residues. V shed 1 base and J 2 bases; nucleotides not matched to a gene: 5. DNA for the CDR3: TGCGCCAGCAGCTTGTACGCGACAGGGGCCTACGAGCAGTACTTC. As protein: CASSLYATGAYEQYF.